The T cell receptor beta chain under discussion was sequenced for a study of neoadjuvant nivolumab and ipilimumab in lung cancer. Notes on the study in general: From pretherapy to surgery, tumor richness and clonality rose with dual therapy.

Using immunoSEQ multiplex PCR, the repertoire was profiled, and TCRdb retains in-frame clones only, with some absent. The sample comprises roughly 45,000 clones, approximately 90% of which are singletons, and under 4.5% rests with the top ten. From germline, CDR1 is MNHEY and CDR2 SMNVEV (reference sequence). The CDR3 spans 16 residues. Trimming cost V 7 bases and J 2 bases; bases outside gene matches: 14. Of note for this clone: The antigen remains unidentified.

The sequence derives from an adult with non-small cell lung cancer. Some clones in this sample may be carry-over from other donors' samples. Source: blood, taken before neoadjuvant nivolumab, alone or with ipilimumab. The chain couples TRBV27 to TRBJ2-7; 7 bases are a match to TRBD1. The CDR3 DNA reads as TGTGCCAGCACCATAAGAGGGGGCCAAGGGGCCTACGAGCAGTACTTC. Its protein product is CASTIRGGQGAYEQYF.